Below, 21 T cell receptor beta chains from the same sample are listed, as sequenced in a study of blood T cell repertoires in COVID-19. Produced via immunoSEQ multiplex PCR; TCRdb's table is partial and in-frame only. In the table there are about 150,000 clones, 70% to 85% of which are singletons. The sequencing sample was made of peripheral blood. The receptors were gathered from a man older than 75 with COVID-19, enrolled during active disease.

The gene calls are TRBV9 and TRBJ1-2; D not certain. The germline V gene encodes CDR1 SGDLS and CDR2 YYNGEE. Between the trimmed V and J ends, which lost 0 bases and 3 bases, there was a span of 6 bases. The CDR3 extends over 13 amino acids. The CDR3 DNA sequence: TGTGCCAGCAGCGTAGCCACAGACTATGGCTACACCTTC. Translated: CASSVATDYGYTF.

The chain uses TRBV7-3 and TRBJ2-3, with 8 bases matching TRBD1. The CDR3 is 15 amino acids. Per the germline V gene, CDR1 is SGHTA and CDR2 is FQGTGA. Germline trimming cut 3 bases from V and 0 bases from J; bases unmatched to any gene: 2. The CDR3: CASSLNRGSTDTQYF. The CDR3, as DNA: TGTGCCAGCAGCTTGAACAGGGGGAGCACAGATACGCAGTATTTT.

The chain links TRBV5-4 to TRBJ1-2; TRBD1 might be the D (6 bases). This CDR3 is 14 amino acids long. V shed 4 bases and J shed 2 bases, with 12 bases lying between them. Germline V gives CDR1 SGHNT, CDR2 YYREEE (reference sequence). CDR3 sequence (DNA): TGTGCCAGCAGCCCCCAAGGACAGAACTATGGCTACACCTTC. Protein product: CASSPQGQNYGYTF.

This rearrangement joins TRBV12-3 or TRBV12-4 to TRBJ1-5; D might be TRBD1 (6 bases). V was shortened by 6 bases and J by 6 bases, with 9 bases between the two germline ends. The CDR3 consists of 12 residues. In DNA form, the CDR3 reads TGTGCCAGCAGCAGGGGCGGTCAGCCCCAGCATTTT. Translating it yields CASSRGGQPQHF.

The rearrangement links TRBV4-1 to TRBJ1-2; D is undetermined. The V gene's germline CDR1 is MGHRA and CDR2 YSYEKL. Trimming removed 3 bases at V and 3 bases at J, with 14 bases between. CDR3 length equals 15 residues. CDR3 residues: CASSHLFPADYGYTF. CDR3 coding DNA: TGCGCCAGCAGCCACCTATTCCCCGCGGACTATGGCTACACCTTC.

The V call is TRBV2, the J call TRBJ1-5; D remains unclear. Germline assignment: CDR1 SNHLY and CDR2 FYNNEI. Trimming pared 1 base from V and 9 bases from J, leaving 10 bases between. CDR3 length: 13 residues. The CDR3 is CASSEEMERPQHF. DNA for the CDR3: TGTGCCAGCAGTGAAGAAATGGAGAGGCCCCAGCATTTT.

This clone was recorded many times. The chain links TRBV7-6 to TRBJ1-2; maybe TRBD1 (6 bases). Germline V gives CDR1 SGHVS, CDR2 FNYEAQ. This CDR3 region has 13 residues. V gave up 5 bases and J gave up 5 bases, with 12 bases separating them. For the CDR3, the DNA is TGTGCCAGCAGCGAGGGGGGAGGGTATGGCTACACCTTC. Its protein is CASSEGGGYGYTF.

The V and J genes are TRBV7-2 and TRBJ1-4; 8 bases are a match to TRBD1. The trim removed 2 bases at V and 8 bases at J, leaving 1 base unmatched. Germline values: CDR1 SGHTA, CDR2 FQGNSA. The CDR3 consists of 13 residues. Here the CDR3 reads CASSLRQGEKLFF. In DNA, the CDR3 is TGTGCCAGCAGCTTAAGACAGGGGGAAAAACTGTTTTTT. The full variable domain, its missing parts supplied by reference TRBV7-2 and TRBJ1-4, is GAGVSQSPSNKVTEKGKDVELRCDPISGHTALYWYRQSLGQGLEFLIYFQGNSAPDKSGLPSDRFSAERTGGSVSTLTIQRTQQEDSAVYLCASSLRQGEKLFFGSGTQLSVL.

The chain combines TRBV7-2 with TRBJ2-7; 9 nucleotides agree with TRBD2. Germline V gives CDR1 SGHTA, CDR2 FQGNSA. The CDR3 totals 14 residues. V was pared by 5 bases and J by 2 bases, with 4 bases of the junction left unmatched. In DNA, the CDR3 is TGTGCCAGCAGCCAGCTAGCGGGGCCCTACGAGCAGTACTTC. Translating gives CASSQLAGPYEQYF.

The genes are TRBV29-1 and TRBJ1-1; 7 bases are a match to TRBD1. The V gene end was trimmed by 3 bases and the J gene end by 2 bases; junction bases not matched to a gene: 6. CDR1 SQVTM and CDR2 ANQGSEA come from the germline V gene. The CDR3 contains 14 residues. CDR3 protein: CSVDRGTLNTEAFF. The DNA of the CDR3 is TGCAGCGTTGACAGGGGGACCCTAAACACTGAAGCTTTCTTT.

The chain is built from TRBV5-4 and TRBJ1-5; TRBD1 matches 7 bases. J was trimmed by 1 base and V by 4 bases; bases with no gene match: 5. Germline loops: CDR1 SGHNT, CDR2 YYREEE (reference sequence). This CDR3 region has 15 residues. The CDR3 reads CASSAGTASNQPQHF. CDR3 coding DNA: TGTGCCAGCAGCGCTGGGACAGCGAGCAATCAGCCCCAGCATTTT. Complete variable domain (other parts from reference TRBV5-4 and TRBJ1-5): ETGVTQSPTHLIKTRGQQVTLRCSSQSGHNTVSWYQQALGQGPQFIFQYYREEENGRGNFPPRFSGLQFPNYSSELNVNALELDDSALYLCASSAGTASNQPQHFGDGTRLSIL.

The chain has TRBV13 and TRBJ2-3, with 10 bases fitting TRBD2. The CDR3 is 15 amino acids. Trimming took 6 bases from V and 6 from J; bases not matched to a gene: 9. Germline V gene data show CDR1 as PRHDT and CDR2 as FYEKMQ (reference sequence). The CDR3 protein is CASSTSGGASDTQYF. In DNA form, the CDR3 reads TGTGCCAGCAGTACCAGCGGGGGGGCCTCCGATACGCAGTATTTT.

The chain recombines TRBV4-1 with TRBJ1-2; D is ambiguous. V was trimmed by 0 bases and J by 4 bases, leaving 18 bases between them. The CDR3 extends over 17 amino acids. CDR1 is MGHRA and CDR2 is YSYEKL in the germline V gene. The CDR3 DNA reads as TGCGCCAGCAGCCAAGATCTAATTAGGAGTGGAACCTATGGCTACACCTTC. This sequence encodes CASSQDLIRSGTYGYTF.

This chain uses TRBV6-1 with TRBJ2-1; D is possibly TRBD1 (5 bases). CDR3 length: 15 residues. Germline V gene sequence: CDR1 MNHNS, CDR2 SASEGT. Deletions cut 3 bases from V and 4 bases from J, with 13 bases between. The CDR3 protein is CASSESEAGYNEQFF. CDR3 sequence (DNA): TGTGCCAGCAGTGAGTCCGAAGCAGGGTACAATGAGCAGTTCTTC.

The CDR3 nucleotides read TGTGCCAGCAGCCAATATAGGCAGACATACAATGAGCAGTTCTTC. Amino acid sequence: CASSQYRQTYNEQFF. The J gene is TRBJ2-1, the V gene TRBV14; D not resolved. Germline CDR1 reads SGHDN; CDR2 reads FVKESK. This CDR3 spans 15 amino acids. The V and J ends lost 2 bases and 4 bases respectively, with 12 bases between them.

A few counts support this clone. The chain carries TRBV7-2 and TRBJ2-1, with 10 bases identical to TRBD1. The ends lost 5 bases at V and 8 bases at J; junction bases unmatched: 6. The germline V gene has CDR1 SGHTA and CDR2 FQGNSA. The CDR3 totals 14 residues. As DNA, the CDR3 is TGTGCCAGCAGCCCGGACAGGGGGATGGATGAGCAGTTCTTC. It specifies CASSPDRGMDEQFF.

The chain couples TRBV6-2 or TRBV6-3 to TRBJ2-1; possible D gene TRBD2, 6 bases. Germline values: CDR1 MNHEY, CDR2 SVGEGT. The V end was cut by 6 bases, the J end by 7 bases, with 22 bases between. This CDR3 has 16 amino acids. The CDR3: CASSLGPSYGGNEQFF. The CDR3 DNA reads as TGTGCCAGCAGCCTGGGCCCAAGTTATGGAGGGAATGAGCAGTTCTTC.

The chain employs TRBV9 and TRBJ2-2; TRBD2 matches 12 bases. The CDR3 extends over 16 amino acids. Germline V gene sequence: CDR1 SGDLS, CDR2 YYNGEE. The ends lost 2 bases at V and 4 bases at J; junction bases unmatched: 3. The CDR3 loop is CASSVLAGGFTGELFF. The CDR3 DNA is TGTGCCAGCAGCGTCCTAGCGGGGGGGTTCACCGGGGAGCTGTTTTTT.

V and J are TRBV20-1 and TRBJ1-1; no reliable D call. Germline assignment: CDR1 DFQATT and CDR2 SNEGSKA (reference sequence). The CDR3 runs to 11 residues. Deletions cut 7 bases from V and 3 bases from J, with 9 bases between. The CDR3 reads CSVSPDTEAFF. CDR3 DNA sequence: TGCAGTGTTAGCCCAGACACTGAAGCTTTCTTT.

The chain links TRBV10-3 to TRBJ1-3; 9 bases fit TRBD1. The germline gives CDR1 ENHRY, CDR2 SYGVKD. The length of the CDR3 is 17 residues. The V segment lost 7 bases and the J segment 2 bases; nucleotides outside the gene matches: 12. The CDR3: CAITIFRDREAGNTIYF. The CDR3 bases are TGTGCCATCACCATATTCCGGGACAGGGAGGCTGGAAACACCATATATTTT.

A note on this clone: The sample has other DNA sequences that encode this CDR3 too. This chain joins TRBV5-1 and TRBJ2-2; TRBD2 aligns across 9 bases. V lost 2 bases, J lost 2 bases, and 1 base stayed unmatched. Germline-derived CDR1 and CDR2 are SGHRS and YFSETQ. CDR3 length equals 15 residues. The CDR3 DNA follows: TGCGCCAGCAGCTTTAGCGGGGGTAACACCGGGGAGCTGTTTTTT. Its protein is CASSFSGGNTGELFF.